A single sample is the source of the 17 T cell receptor beta chains below, sequenced in a study of cytomegalovirus exposure and HLA in healthy donors. Researchers ran the PCR with 60 Vbeta and 13 Jbeta primers. Libraries were prepared by immunoSEQ multiplex PCR; TCRdb keeps only in-frame clonotypes and omits some of them. This sample's clone table lists about 200,000 clones. Specimen: PBMCs. Every receptor here comes from a man aged 25 to 40 in good health and CMV-seronegative.

V gene TRBV5-6 combines with J gene TRBJ1-5; 9 bases align to TRBD1. Germline trimming cut 4 bases from V and 7 bases from J; bases unmatched to any gene: 3. CDR1 SGHDT and CDR2 YYEEEE come from the germline V gene. The CDR3 runs to 13 residues. CDR3 sequence (DNA): TGTGCCAGCAGCAAGGACAGGGGCCAGCCCCAGCATTTT. Translation gives CASSKDRGQPQHF.

The chain carries TRBV5-1 and TRBJ2-2, with 13 nucleotides matching TRBD2. Germline V gives CDR1 SGHRS, CDR2 YFSETQ. V lost 0 bases, J lost 4 bases, and 6 bases stayed unmatched. CDR3 size: 18 residues. This CDR3 is CASSLGLAGGSTTGELFF. The CDR3 DNA reads as TGCGCCAGCAGCTTGGGACTAGCGGGAGGTTCGACCACCGGGGAGCTGTTTTTT.

V is TRBV27 and J is TRBJ1-2; 12 bases fit TRBD1. Germline lookup yields CDR1 MNHEY and CDR2 SMNVEV (reference sequence). This CDR3 spans 15 amino acids. V lost 6 bases, J lost 3 bases, and 5 bases stayed unmatched. CDR3 sequence reads: CASRIGTGGDYGYTF. In nucleotides, the CDR3 is TGTGCCAGCAGAATCGGGACAGGGGGCGACTATGGCTACACCTTC.

This rearrangement joins TRBV7-9 to TRBJ1-4; D may be TRBD1 (6 bases). The CDR3 extends over 15 amino acids. Germline values: CDR1 SEHNR, CDR2 FQNEAQ (reference sequence). V gave up 5 bases and J gave up 3 bases, with 13 bases separating them. The CDR3 here is CASSPAGGPNEKLFF. CDR3 sequence (DNA): TGTGCCAGCAGCCCGGCGGGGGGGCCTAATGAAAAACTGTTTTTT.

The chain has TRBV29-1 and TRBJ1-2; weak D call: TRBD1 (5 bases). The CDR3 runs 11 residues. The V end lost 3 bases, the J end lost 3 bases, and 5 bases lay between the germline ends. The germline gives CDR1 SQVTM, CDR2 ANQGSEA. In DNA form, the CDR3 reads TGCAGCGTTGACAGGGACTATGGCTACACCTTC. It codes for CSVDRDYGYTF.

V usage is TRBV12-2 and J usage is TRBJ2-3; the table's D call TRBD1 went unverified against the DNA. TRBV12-2 constitutes a pseudogene. This CDR3 has 13 amino acids. The CDR3 protein is CANRGQGGDTQYF. For the CDR3, the DNA is TGTGCAAACCGAGGACAGGGGGGAGATACGCAGTATTTT.

The genes are TRBV29-1 and TRBJ2-2; 7 bases match TRBD2. V lost 4 bases to trimming and J lost 0 bases; unmatched junction nucleotides: 5. Germline values: CDR1 SQVTM, CDR2 ANQGSEA. This CDR3 region has 15 residues. The CDR3 loop is CSVALGGANTGELFF. The DNA for the CDR3 is TGCAGCGTTGCCCTTGGGGGGGCGAACACCGGGGAGCTGTTTTTT.

The V and J genes are TRBV5-1 and TRBJ2-1; 7 positions match TRBD2. Germline V gene data show CDR1 as SGHRS and CDR2 as YFSETQ. CDR3 length equals 15 residues. The ends lost 0 bases at V and 6 bases at J; junction bases unmatched: 6. The CDR3 sequence: CASSLEGGRVNEQFF. Here the CDR3 DNA reads TGCGCCAGCAGCTTGGAAGGCGGGAGAGTCAATGAGCAGTTCTTC.

J is TRBJ2-7 and V is TRBV5-8; perhaps TRBD1 as D (6 bases). The germline V gene encodes CDR1 SGHTS and CDR2 YDEGEE. The CDR3 length is 13 residues. Trimming removed 4 bases at V and 6 bases at J, with 14 bases between. CDR3 in amino acids: CASSLTGLGEQYF. The CDR3 nucleotides read TGTGCCAGCAGCCTTACAGGGCTCGGCGAGCAGTACTTC.

This CDR3 is CAISLTRASNTGELFF. The CDR3 bases are TGTGCCATCAGCCTCACGCGGGCTTCGAACACCGGGGAGCTGTTTTTT. V is TRBV10-3 and J is TRBJ2-2, with a weak D call TRBD2 (5 bases). Per germline, CDR1 ENHRY and CDR2 SYGVKD. V lost 6 bases, J lost 0 bases, and 14 bases lay in between. This CDR3 spans 16 amino acids.

V gene TRBV9 combines with J gene TRBJ2-3; the match to TRBD2 covers 13 bases. CDR3 size: 16 residues. The V gene's germline CDR1 is SGDLS and CDR2 YYNGEE. With V trimmed by 2 bases and J by 7 bases, 7 bases remained unmatched. The CDR3 reads CASSVRTSGGAHTQYF. The CDR3 DNA reads TGTGCCAGCAGCGTCCGAACTAGCGGGGGGGCACATACGCAGTATTTT.

CDR3 region: CASSQQTGGGTEAFF. The CDR3 coding sequence is TGTGCCAGCAGTCAGCAGACAGGGGGCGGCACTGAAGCTTTCTTT. The chain couples TRBV28 to TRBJ1-1; 10 bases line up with TRBD1. The germline V gene has CDR1 MDHEN and CDR2 SYDVKM. Losses at the gene ends were 5 bases for V and 4 bases for J; bases not matched to a gene: 7. There are 15 residues in the CDR3.

For the CDR3, the DNA is TGTGCCAGCAGTGGACAGTATCTAGCCAAAAACATTCAGTACTTC. Protein product: CASSGQYLAKNIQYF. The chain carries TRBV2 and TRBJ2-4; tentatively, D is TRBD1 (5 bases). Trimming removed 4 bases at V and 0 bases at J, with 10 bases between. This CDR3 comprises 15 residues. Germline loops: CDR1 SNHLY, CDR2 FYNNEI.

The chain uses TRBV10-3 and TRBJ2-1, with TRBD1 matching 7 bases. Germline CDR1 reads ENHRY; CDR2 reads SYGVKD. This CDR3 has 16 residues. V shed 7 bases, J shed 0 bases, and the junction held 9 bases outside the gene matches. This chain's CDR3 is CAINGPTGSSYNEQFF. Here the CDR3 DNA reads TGTGCCATCAATGGCCCGACAGGGAGCTCCTACAATGAGCAGTTCTTC.

The chain has TRBV11-3 and TRBJ2-2; D not certain. CDR1 is SGHNT, CDR2 YENEEA, per germline. V lost 1 base, J lost 6 bases, and 9 bases lay in between. The CDR3 runs 14 residues. Written as DNA, the CDR3 is TGTGCCAGCAGCTTAGTAAGAGGTGCCGGGGAGCTGTTTTTT. Amino acid sequence: CASSLVRGAGELFF.

V usage is TRBV13 and J usage is TRBJ1-4; maybe TRBD1 (5 bases). The germline V and J ends were trimmed by 2 bases and 6 bases, with 10 bases remaining between them. The CDR3 runs 14 residues. Germline CDR1 reads PRHDT; CDR2 reads FYEKMQ (reference sequence). For the CDR3, the DNA is TGTGCCAGCAGCTTAAGACAGCTGGATGAAAAACTGTTTTTT. As protein: CASSLRQLDEKLFF. Based on the CDR3 plus reference TRBV13 and TRBJ1-4, the full variable domain is AAGVIQSPRHLIKEKRETATLKCYPIPRHDTVYWYQQGPGQDPQFLISFYEKMQSDKGSIPDRFSAQQFSDYHSELNMSSLELGDSALYFCASSLRQLDEKLFFGSGTQLSVL.

The chain uses TRBV11-3 and TRBJ2-7, with 8 bases identical to TRBD1. The CDR3 has 15 residues. In germline, CDR1 is SGHNT, CDR2 YENEEA. Unmatched junction bases numbered 8, after V lost 3 bases and J lost 4 bases. The CDR3 is CASSFNRGETYEQYF. CDR3 DNA sequence: TGTGCCAGCAGCTTCAACAGGGGGGAAACATACGAGCAGTACTTC.